The clone carrying this T cell receptor (beta chain) was recorded at least ten times. CDR3 size: 15 residues. Germline lookup yields CDR1 SGHRS and CDR2 YFSETQ. V trimming: 2 bases; J trimming: 1 base; junction bases outside the gene matches: 1. TCRdb fed the RT-PCR reads into MiXCR, producing one record per CDR3 protein. The sample has around 700,000 distinct CDR3 sequences, approximately 15% seen once. This chain joins TRBV5-1 and TRBJ2-3, with 10 nucleotides matching TRBD1. The clonotype originates from a female donor in good health, serving as a healthy control. Material for sequencing was memory CD4+ T cells from blood. CDR3 residues: CASSFGTGGTDTQYF. CDR3 nucleotide sequence: TGCGCCAGCAGCTTCGGGACAGGGGGCACAGATACGCAGTATTTT.